A selection of T cell receptor beta chains follows, all from one sample in a study of blood T cell repertoires in COVID-19. Assay: immunoSEQ multiplex PCR; the TCRdb copy retains only in-frame clones and omits some. In the table there are more than 20,000 clones, around 88% of which are singletons. The sequenced sample was peripheral blood. These receptors all come from a human donor with active COVID-19. The donor label of this sample is uncertain. CDR3s include the opening cysteine and the closing phenylalanine or tryptophan. Each record gives: J gene, V gene, D gene, clone size, CDR3 protein, CDR3 DNA. A D gene is named only where the DNA matches it firmly. Rows give clone size only sometimes, using once, few, many, or a class for an expanded clone.

TRBJ1-2 TRBV7-2 - - CASSLDGYGYTF TGTGCCAGCAGCCTAGACGGCTATGGCTACACCTTC
TRBJ2-3 TRBV5-1 - - CASTPGGLSTDTQYF TGCGCCAGCACTCCTGGCGGGTTAAGCACAGATACGCAGTATTTT
TRBJ1-5 TRBV19 - - CASSIGHLNQPQHF TGTGCCAGTAGTATTGGGCACCTCAATCAGCCCCAGCATTTT
TRBJ2-5 TRBV3-1/TRBV3-2 - - CASSLTRMETQYF TGTGCCAGCAGCCTGACTAGGATGGAGACCCAGTACTTC
TRBJ1-2 TRBV25-1 - - CASSVSGFGYTF TGTGCCAGCAGTGTATCAGGGTTTGGCTACACCTTC
TRBJ2-2 TRBV11-3 - - CASSFSRANTGELFF TGTGCCAGCAGCTTTTCGAGAGCCAACACCGGGGAGCTGTTTTTT
TRBJ1-1 TRBV5-1 TRBD1 - CASSPGTGGTEAFF TGCGCCAGCAGCCCCGGGACAGGGGGTACTGAAGCTTTCTTT
TRBJ1-2 TRBV4-1 - few CASSQDVPQSLGAGNYGYTF TGCGCCAGCAGCCAAGACGTACCCCAAAGCTTGGGGGCCGGTAACTATGGCTACACCTTC
TRBJ1-2 TRBV27 TRBD1 - CASSSWTGGHGYTF TGTGCCAGCAGTTCTTGGACAGGGGGTCACGGCTACACCTTC
TRBJ2-7 TRBV2 - - CASSAQGRDFQYF TGTGCCAGCAGTGCTCAGGGAAGAGATTTTCAGTACTTC
TRBJ2-1 TRBV7-9 - - CASSSQTGPTSQYNEQFF TGTGCCAGCAGCTCCCAGACAGGCCCCACTTCACAATACAATGAGCAGTTCTTC
TRBJ2-1 TRBV5-8 TRBD2 - CASSLGWREEQFF TGTGCCAGCAGCTTGGGCTGGCGGGAGGAACAGTTCTTC
TRBJ2-3 TRBV5-1 TRBD2 - CASSPPLAGAGADTQYF TGCGCCAGCAGCCCTCCCTTAGCGGGGGCGGGGGCAGATACGCAGTATTTT
TRBJ2-7 TRBV6-5 TRBD1 once CASSIGQASYEQYF TGTGCCAGCAGTATCGGACAGGCATCCTACGAGCAGTACTTC
TRBJ2-2 TRBV27 TRBD2 - CASRLAGGYTGELFF TGTGCCAGCAGACTAGCGGGGGGCTACACCGGGGAGCTGTTTTTT
TRBJ1-4 TRBV28 - once CASSYAGTNEKLFF TGTGCCAGCAGTTACGCGGGGACTAATGAAAAACTGTTTTTT
TRBJ1-4 TRBV19 - - CASRVRLGATNEKLFF TGTGCCAGTAGGGTCCGGTTGGGAGCAACTAATGAAAAACTGTTTTTT
TRBJ2-4 TRBV6-1 - - CASSDAGVGNIQYF TGTGCCAGCAGTGATGCAGGGGTAGGGAACATTCAGTACTTC
TRBJ2-7 TRBV6-2/TRBV6-3 - - CASSTTTGRNEQYF TGTGCCAGCAGTACAACGACAGGAAGGAACGAGCAGTACTTC
TRBJ2-5 TRBV9 TRBD1 - CASSVDGAGGEAQYF TGTGCCAGCAGCGTAGACGGGGCAGGGGGAGAGGCCCAGTACTTC
TRBJ1-2 TRBV7-8 TRBD1 - CASSSLTYRGPYGYTF TGTGCCAGCAGCTCACTAACCTACAGGGGACCCTATGGCTACACCTTC
TRBJ2-5 TRBV28 TRBD2 - CASRSLAGALQETQYF TGTGCCAGCAGGTCATTAGCGGGAGCTCTCCAAGAGACCCAGTACTTC
TRBJ1-5 TRBV30 - once CAWTLGGSQPQHF TGTGCCTGGACTCTCGGGGGAAGTCAGCCCCAGCATTTT
TRBJ2-1 TRBV28 - - CASSYAGINNEQFF TGTGCCAGCAGTTACGCAGGGATCAACAATGAGCAGTTCTTC
TRBJ1-4 TRBV7-2 TRBD1 - CASSSRDREANEKLFF TGTGCCAGCAGCTCAAGGGACAGAGAGGCTAATGAAAAACTGTTTTTT
TRBJ2-3 TRBV7-8 - - CASSLQQADTQYF TGTGCCAGCAGCTTACAGCAGGCAGATACGCAGTATTTT
TRBJ2-4 TRBV24-1 TRBD1 few CATSDRTMGQTLAKNIQYF TGTGCCACCAGTGACCGCACCATGGGACAGACCTTAGCCAAAAACATTCAGTACTTC
TRBJ2-7 TRBV7-3 - - CASSAAGSYEQYF TGTGCCAGCAGCGCGGCGGGATCTTACGAGCAGTACTTC
TRBJ1-2 TRBV6-2/TRBV6-3 TRBD1 - CASSSLPRQGPSNYGYTF TGTGCCAGCAGTTCACTACCTCGACAGGGACCATCTAACTATGGCTACACCTTC
TRBJ1-2 TRBV20-1 - - CSARVGDGYTF TGCAGTGCTAGGGTAGGGGATGGCTACACCTTC
TRBJ2-5 TRBV9 TRBD2 - CASSAGSGGGKETQYF TGTGCCAGCAGCGCCGGTAGCGGGGGGGGTAAAGAGACCCAGTACTTC
TRBJ2-7 TRBV7-2 - - CASNPERALYEQYF TGTGCCAGCAACCCAGAGCGGGCCCTCTACGAGCAGTACTTC
TRBJ1-2 TRBV12-5 - - CASGEAGEYGYTF TGTGCTAGTGGTGAGGCCGGGGAATATGGCTACACCTTC
TRBJ2-5 TRBV5-4 TRBD1 - CASSSPGQGQETQYF TGTGCCAGCAGCTCACCGGGACAGGGCCAAGAGACCCAGTACTTC
TRBJ2-1 TRBV19 - once CASSIGFGAYNEQFF TGTGCCAGTAGTATTGGGTTCGGAGCCTACAATGAGCAGTTCTTC
TRBJ2-3 TRBV9 TRBD2 - CASSSRTSGGTDTQYF TGTGCCAGCAGCTCCCGGACTAGCGGGGGCACAGATACGCAGTATTTT
TRBJ1-6 TRBV5-4 TRBD1 - CASSLDRTGPSPLHF TGTGCCAGCAGCCTGGACAGGACAGGGCCCTCTCCCCTCCACTTT